This T cell receptor beta chain was sequenced for a study of response to subunit inactivated influenza vaccine. General study points: Authors suggested each seasonal influenza vaccination recruits few new T cells.

The CDR3 length is 16 residues. With 1 base removed from V and 4 bases from J, the gap between germline ends came to 13 bases. CDR1 is SGHTA and CDR2 is FQGNSA in the germline V gene. TCRdb called the RT-PCR reads again in MiXCR, with one record for every CDR3 protein. Of 500,000 or so distinct CDR3 sequences in the sample, about 15% are singletons; the top ten hold 3% to 3.5%. This clonotype was found a few times. Antigen: not known. The sequence derives from a man in his fifties or sixties who received an inactivated influenza vaccine. The rearrangement joins TRBV7-2 to TRBJ2-2, with D maybe TRBD2 (6 bases). The specimen comprised CD4+ T cells sorted from PBMCs, sampled approximately 25 months after vaccination. CDR3 sequence: CASSLVRGIITGELFF. The CDR3 region has the DNA TGTGCCAGCAGCTTAGTCCGCGGGATTATCACCGGGGAGCTGTTTTTT.